This is a list of T cell receptor beta chains from one sample in a study of control samples from healthy donors and cancer patients. Only in-frame clones appear in the TCRdb table, and some are missing; sequencing was by immunoSEQ multiplex PCR. The table shows about 86,000 clones, with less than 90% occurring only once. Sequencing input: PBMCs. Source of these receptors: a woman in her forties or fifties with colorectal cancer. Each CDR3 is given with its conserved first and last residue. D genes are given only for firm matches. Part of the rows lack a size; the others show once, few, many or a class for expanded clones.

cdr3_nt cdr3_aa j_call d_call clone_size v_call
TGTGCCAGCAGTTACCTCCAATCTCTCCACTTT CASSYLQSLHF TRBJ1-6 . . TRBV6-2/TRBV6-3
TGTGCCAGCAGTGCCCTGGGACTGAACTCTGGAAACACCATATATTTT CASSALGLNSGNTIYF TRBJ1-3 . . TRBV2
TGTGCCAGCAGCTTAGTAGGCGGGATAGATACGCAGTATTTT CASSLVGGIDTQYF TRBJ2-3 . . TRBV7-2
TGTGCCAGCAGCCCCGACAGGGGTCGATCCACAGATACGCAGTATTTT CASSPDRGRSTDTQYF TRBJ2-3 TRBD1 . TRBV7-2
TGTGCCAGCAGAAGGGCGGGATCCACTGAAGCTTTCTTT CASRRAGSTEAFF TRBJ1-1 . . TRBV27
TGTGCCAGCAGCTTAGTAGCGGGGGGGCTGATAGATACGCAGTATTTT CASSLVAGGLIDTQYF TRBJ2-3 TRBD2 . TRBV7-2
TGTGCCAGTAGGAAGGGCCTCTCTGGGGCCAACGTCCTGACTTTC CASRKGLSGANVLTF TRBJ2-6 . . TRBV19
TGCGCCAGCAGCTTGGGGGGGCCGGGCAAGGAGGGCGAGCAGTTCTTC CASSLGGPGKEGEQFF TRBJ2-1 . . TRBV5-1
TGTGCCAGCAGCCCCACAGGGATAGGCGGCTACACCTTC CASSPTGIGGYTF TRBJ1-2 . . TRBV7-8
TGTGCCACCAGTAGGGCGGGCTATAATGAAAAACTGTTTTTT CATSRAGYNEKLFF TRBJ1-4 . . TRBV24-1
TGTGCCAGCAGCAGCTTTGGGACCACTGAAGCTTTCTTT CASSSFGTTEAFF TRBJ1-1 . once TRBV14
TGTGCCAGTAGTACGGGACAGCGCAATGAGCAGTTCTTC CASSTGQRNEQFF TRBJ2-1 TRBD1 . TRBV19
TGTGCCAGTTCGGACTCCGTTGGTGCTTTCTTT CASSDSVGAFF TRBJ1-1 . once TRBV19
TGCGCCAGCAGCGTCAACACCGGGGAGCTGTTTTTT CASSVNTGELFF TRBJ2-2 . . TRBV5-1
TGCGCCAGCAGCTTGGCCGAGGCAGGGAACACCGGGGAGCTGTTTTTT CASSLAEAGNTGELFF TRBJ2-2 . . TRBV5-1
TGTGCCAGTAGTCCCACTCAGAAAGGGACCCAGTACTTC CASSPTQKGTQYF TRBJ2-5 . . TRBV19
TGTGCCAGCAGCCAGCAGGGGGAAAAACTGTTTTTT CASSQQGEKLFF TRBJ1-4 . . TRBV3-1/TRBV3-2
TGTGCCAGCAGCTTAGGATGGGGGCGTAATCAGCCCCAGCATTTT CASSLGWGRNQPQHF TRBJ1-5 . . TRBV7-2
TGTGCCATCAGGAGGACTAGCGGGGGTGCATCAAGAGATACGCAGTATTTT CAIRRTSGGASRDTQYF TRBJ2-3 TRBD2 . TRBV10-3
TGTGCCAGCAGCACTGGGACCAAAGAGACCCAGTACTTC CASSTGTKETQYF TRBJ2-5 . . TRBV7-2
TGCGCCAGCAGCTCACTAGCGGGGGGAGGGCAGACGCAGTATTTT CASSSLAGGGQTQYF TRBJ2-3 TRBD2 . TRBV5-1
TGTGCCAGTAGCCAAAAAGGGGGCCGTAGCAATCAGCCCCAGCATTTT CASSQKGGRSNQPQHF TRBJ1-5 TRBD1 . TRBV19
TGTGCCAGTAGTATCCTCCTGACTGACTATGGCTACACCTTC CASSILLTDYGYTF TRBJ1-2 . . TRBV19
TGTGCCAGCAGTGCCGGACTAGCGGGCACAGATACGCAGTATTTT CASSAGLAGTDTQYF TRBJ2-3 TRBD2 . TRBV27
TGTGCCAGCAGCCTGGGGACAGGGTACACCGGGGAGCTGTTTTTT CASSLGTGYTGELFF TRBJ2-2 TRBD1 . TRBV11-3
TGTGCCAGCAGTTCTACCGGGACAGGGGATTCTGGAGCTTTCTTT CASSSTGTGDSGAFF TRBJ1-1 TRBD1 . TRBV27
TGTGCCAGCTCTCATATGGACACAGGGAACACCGGGGAGCTGTTTTTT CASSHMDTGNTGELFF TRBJ2-2 . . TRBV18
TGCGCCAGCAGCTTGGATAGTAGCACCGGGGAGCTGTTTTTT CASSLDSSTGELFF TRBJ2-2 . . TRBV5-1
TGCGCCAGCAGCTTGTATCAGGATACGCAGTATTTT CASSLYQDTQYF TRBJ2-3 . . TRBV5-1